This T cell receptor beta chain was recovered during a study of cytomegalovirus exposure and HLA in healthy donors. Use of 60 Vbeta and 13 Jbeta primers characterized the PCR. Assay used: immunoSEQ multiplex PCR; TCRdb lists only in-frame clones, some missing. The sample lists about 99,000 clones; 70% to 80% were seen once. The CDR3 covers 16 residues. V was pared by 0 bases and J by 9 bases, with 19 bases between. CDR1 is LGHNA, CDR2 YNFKEQ, per germline. This clone was seen a single time. The chain carries TRBV4-2 and TRBJ2-3, with D perhaps matching TRBD2 (6 bases). Sequences were obtained from PBMCs. This TCR was sampled from a male donor in good health and CMV-seropositive. The chain's CDR3 is CASSQESNGGIGTQYF. The CDR3, as DNA: TGTGCCAGCAGCCAAGAATCTAACGGGGGAATTGGGACGCAGTATTTT.